The 16 T cell receptor beta chains below all came from one sample that was sequenced in a study of T cell responses to AZD1222 COVID-19 vaccine. Method: immunoSEQ multiplex PCR; TCRdb's copy keeps in-frame clones and lacks some. The data hold around 120,000 clones, with about 89% observed a single time. Specimen: peripheral blood, collected on day 0 of AZD1222 vaccination. All receptors derive from an adult in good health.

This chain uses TRBV6-4 with TRBJ2-1, with D possibly being TRBD2 (7 bases). Per the germline V gene, CDR1 is MRHNA and CDR2 is SNTAGT. The V and J ends lost 2 bases and 7 bases respectively, with 15 bases between them. The CDR3 length is 15 residues. The CDR3 DNA reads TGTGCCAGCAGTGACCAATGGGGGGGGCAGAATGAGCAGTTCTTC. It codes for CASSDQWGGQNEQFF.

V usage is TRBV9 and J usage is TRBJ2-5, with 10 bases that match TRBD2. V was pared by 0 bases and J by 1 base, with 6 bases of the junction left unmatched. CDR1 and CDR2 from the germline V gene are SGDLS and YYNGEE. The CDR3 consists of 17 residues. CDR3 bases: TGTGCCAGCAGCGTAGGGGGCCTAGCGGGGGTCCAAGAGACCCAGTACTTC. Translation gives CASSVGGLAGVQETQYF.

This clone appeared once. The genes are TRBV7-3 and TRBJ2-2; a possible D gene is TRBD1 (5 bases). Germline CDR1 SGHTA, CDR2 FQGTGA. The V and J ends lost 1 base and 4 bases respectively, with 10 bases between them. The CDR3 consists of 15 residues. CDR3 region: CASSLSSGSTGELFF. Written as DNA, the CDR3 is TGTGCCAGCAGCTTAAGTTCAGGGTCCACCGGGGAGCTGTTTTTT.

This clone was seen a single time. CDR3 bases: TGTGCCAGCAGCCAAGATCCAGCGGGGGGGGCAGATACGCAGTATTTT. Translation gives CASSQDPAGGADTQYF. The V gene is TRBV14, the J gene TRBJ2-3; 10 bases fit TRBD2. The germline CDR1 and CDR2 sequences are SGHDN and FVKESK. This CDR3 comprises 16 residues. V lost 0 bases, J lost 4 bases, and 4 bases stayed unmatched.

This CDR3 reads CASSRLLLAGGLTGELFF. The CDR3 DNA follows: TGTGCCAGCAGCCGACTCTTGCTAGCGGGGGGACTCACCGGGGAGCTGTTTTTT. V and J are TRBV7-9 and TRBJ2-2; 11 nucleotides match TRBD2. The CDR3 is 18 amino acids. Germline lookup yields CDR1 SEHNR and CDR2 FQNEAQ (reference sequence). J lost 4 bases, V lost 5 bases, and 12 bases had no gene match.

V usage is TRBV5-5 and J usage is TRBJ2-7; a weak D match, TRBD1 (6 bases). Trimming took 2 bases from V and 2 from J, leaving 8 bases between them. CDR1 is SGHKS and CDR2 is YYEKEE in the germline V gene (reference sequence). The CDR3 contains 13 residues. The CDR3, as DNA: TGTGCCAGCAGCTTTGACAGGACCTACGAGCAGTACTTC. Its protein is CASSFDRTYEQYF.

The chain couples TRBV24-1 to TRBJ1-5; D is undetermined. The CDR3 is 19 residues long. Germline V gives CDR1 KGHDR, CDR2 SFDVKD. Trimming removed 1 base from V and 0 bases from J, with 18 bases in between. The chain's CDR3 is CATSDFGNLLDGSNQPQHF. The CDR3 DNA reads as TGTGCCACCAGTGATTTCGGTAACCTCTTGGACGGTAGCAATCAGCCCCAGCATTTT.

This rearrangement joins TRBV3-1 (or the pseudogene TRBV3-2) to TRBJ1-4, with D possibly TRBD1 on 5 matching bases. Trimming removed 2 bases from V and 7 bases from J, with 14 bases in between. This CDR3 has 15 amino acids. CDR1 and CDR2 (germline): LGHDT, YNNKEL (reference sequence). The CDR3 region has the DNA TGTGCCAGCAGCCAACGCGGGGGGTCAACTGAAAAACTGTTTTTT. Its protein is CASSQRGGSTEKLFF.

The chain is built from TRBV7-9 and TRBJ2-4, with D tentatively TRBD2 (6 bases). V was pared by 0 bases and J by 0 bases, with 12 bases between. The length of the CDR3 is 17 residues. Germline CDR1 reads SEHNR; CDR2 reads FQNEAQ (reference sequence). CDR3 region: CASSLAGSGVAKNIQYF. CDR3 sequence (DNA): TGTGCCAGCAGCTTAGCCGGGTCGGGGGTAGCCAAAAACATTCAGTACTTC.

The rearrangement links TRBV11-3 to TRBJ2-1, with D perhaps TRBD1 or TRBD2 (7 bases each). CDR1 and CDR2 from the germline V gene are SGHNT and YENEEA. Trimming removed 5 bases from V and 7 bases from J, with 9 bases in between. This CDR3 spans 12 amino acids. Written as DNA, the CDR3 is TGTGCCAGCAGCCAGGGGGGGAATGAGCAGTTCTTC. It translates to CASSQGGNEQFF. Looking up the rest from reference TRBV11-3 and TRBJ2-1 gives the full variable domain: EAGVVQSPRYKIIEKKQPVAFWCNPISGHNTLYWYLQNLGQGPELLIRYENEEAVDDSQLPKDRFSAERLKGVDSTLKIQPAELGDSAVYLCASSQGGNEQFFGPGTRLTVL.

V gene TRBV9 combines with J gene TRBJ1-5; weak D call: TRBD1 (5 bases). With 0 bases removed from V and 1 base from J, the gap between germline ends came to 5 bases. CDR3 length: 14 residues. Germline CDR1 reads SGDLS; CDR2 reads YYNGEE. This CDR3 is CASSVGGSNQPQHF. The CDR3 DNA reads TGTGCCAGCAGCGTAGGGGGGAGCAATCAGCCCCAGCATTTT.

This clone was seen only once. The chain uses TRBV2 and TRBJ1-6; 8 bases agree with TRBD1. CDR1 is SNHLY, CDR2 FYNNEI, per germline. The CDR3 runs 15 residues. V was clipped by 4 bases and J by 10 bases; unmatched bases: 9. CDR3 in DNA: TGTGCCAGCAGTGGGGAGACAGGGGTGGGCTCACCCCTCCACTTT. This encodes CASSGETGVGSPLHF. Drawing the rest from reference TRBV2 and TRBJ1-6, the complete variable domain is EPEVTQTPSHQVTQMGQEVILRCVPISNHLYFYWYRQILGQKVEFLVSFYNNEISEKSEIFDDQFSVERPDGSNFTLKIRSTKLEDSAMYFCASSGETGVGSPLHFGNGTRLTVT.

J is TRBJ2-1 and V is TRBV19; TRBD2 matches at 12 bases. Germline-derived CDR1 and CDR2 are LNHDA and SQIVND (reference sequence). J was trimmed by 6 bases and V by 7 bases; bases with no gene match: 10. CDR3 length equals 16 residues. The CDR3 loop reads CASTGNPGLAGNEQFF. For the CDR3, the DNA is TGTGCCAGTACCGGAAACCCGGGACTAGCGGGCAATGAGCAGTTCTTC. Based on the CDR3 plus reference TRBV19 and TRBJ2-1, the full variable domain is DGGITQSPKYLFRKEGQNVTLSCEQNLNHDAMYWYRQDPGQGLRLIYYSQIVNDFQKGDIAEGYSVSREKKESFPLTVTSAQKNPTAFYLCASTGNPGLAGNEQFFGPGTRLTVL.

V gene TRBV9 combines with J gene TRBJ2-5; D gene uncertain. Looked up from germline, CDR1 is SGDLS and CDR2 is YYNGEE. V was trimmed by 0 bases and J by 5 bases, leaving 8 bases between them. The CDR3 runs to 13 residues. The CDR3 here is CASSVGAQETQYF. The CDR3 nucleotides are TGTGCCAGCAGCGTAGGTGCGCAGGAGACCCAGTACTTC.

The chain joins TRBV19 to TRBJ2-7; 8 bases map to TRBD1. The J segment lost 7 bases and the V segment lost 4 bases, leaving 6 bases of the junction unmatched. The CDR3 runs to 13 residues. Per the germline V gene, CDR1 is LNHDA and CDR2 is SQIVND (reference sequence). Here the CDR3 reads CASSSQGAGEQYF. The DNA for the CDR3 is TGTGCCAGTAGTAGTCAGGGGGCAGGGGAGCAGTACTTC.

V is TRBV6-5 and J is TRBJ2-2, with 7 bases lining up with TRBD1. CDR3 length: 16 amino acids. Germline CDR1 is MNHEY and CDR2 is SVGAGI. Trimming took 0 bases from V and 4 from J; bases not matched to a gene: 5. CDR3 region: CASSYSRGLGTGELFF. DNA of the CDR3: TGTGCCAGCAGTTACTCGAGGGGGCTGGGCACCGGGGAGCTGTTTTTT.